The 23 T cell receptor beta chains below were found in one sample sequenced in a study of blood T cell repertoires in COVID-19. Here immunoSEQ multiplex PCR was the method, and the copy in TCRdb shows in-frame clones only, minus some. Counted here are roughly 220,000 clones, more than 65% occurring once; the ten biggest clones make up roughly 3%. Sample: peripheral blood. The receptors were gathered from a woman aged 30 to 39 who had recovered from COVID-19.

The chain has TRBV7-9 and TRBJ1-1; D gene unclear. V lost 0 bases to trimming and J lost 1 base, with 12 bases between them. This CDR3 has 16 residues. Per the germline V gene, CDR1 is SEHNR and CDR2 is FQNEAQ (reference sequence). CDR3 coding DNA: TGTGCCAGCAGCTTAGCGAAGAGAGGAGGGAACACTGAAGCTTTCTTT. Protein: CASSLAKRGGNTEAFF.

This chain connects TRBV5-4 to TRBJ1-3, with D perhaps matching TRBD1 (6 bases). Germline loops: CDR1 SGHNT, CDR2 YYREEE (reference sequence). The germline V and J ends were trimmed by 4 bases and 7 bases, with 12 bases remaining between them. This CDR3 has 13 amino acids. CDR3 protein: CASSPGTRNTIYF. The CDR3 DNA reads TGTGCCAGCAGCCCGGGGACACGGAACACCATATATTTT.

The V and J genes are TRBV28 and TRBJ1-5; 7 nucleotides align to TRBD1. The junction had 10 bases not matched to a gene; V was cut back by 10 bases and J by 1 base. Per the germline V gene, CDR1 is MDHEN and CDR2 is SYDVKM. CDR3 length equals 15 residues. The CDR3: CAIRTGAGSNQPQHF. As DNA, the CDR3 is TGTGCCATTCGAACAGGGGCCGGGAGCAATCAGCCCCAGCATTTT. Looking up the rest from reference TRBV28 and TRBJ1-5 gives the full variable domain: DVKVTQSSRYLVKRTGEKVFLECVQDMDHENMFWYRQDPGLGLRLIYFSYDVKMKEKGDIPEGYSVSREKKERFSLILESASTNQTSMYLCAIRTGAGSNQPQHFGDGTRLSIL.

The CDR3 nucleotides read TGTGCCAGCAGCAGTGCTACCCACTACGAGCAGTACTTC. Its translation is CASSSATHYEQYF. The rearrangement joins TRBV9 to TRBJ2-7; D gene unclear. V gave up 4 bases and J gave up 3 bases, with 11 bases separating them. Germline-derived CDR1 and CDR2 are SGDLS and YYNGEE. This CDR3 comprises 13 residues.

This clone was seen a single time. This chain connects TRBV5-4 to TRBJ2-5, with TRBD2 matching over 7 bases. The V and J ends lost 5 bases and 4 bases, in that order; junction bases with no gene match: 14. Germline V CDR1 and CDR2: SGHNT, YYREEE (reference sequence). The CDR3 covers 16 residues. The CDR3 spells CASRQPTSEGGETQYF. The CDR3 nucleotides read TGTGCCAGCAGGCAACCTACTAGCGAGGGAGGAGAGACCCAGTACTTC.

The rearrangement links TRBV4-1 to TRBJ1-1, with D perhaps TRBD1 (5 bases). The CDR3 sequence is 16 residues long. V gave up 1 base and J gave up 0 bases, with 12 bases separating them. CDR1 is MGHRA, CDR2 YSYEKL, per germline. The CDR3 sequence is CASSQVATEMNTEAFF. Here the CDR3 DNA reads TGCGCCAGCAGCCAAGTGGCGACAGAGATGAACACTGAAGCTTTCTTT.

The CDR3 sequence is CASSLYGGTGSEKLFF. DNA for the CDR3: TGTGCCAGCAGCCTCTACGGAGGGACAGGGAGTGAAAAACTGTTTTTT. The chain combines TRBV13 with TRBJ1-4, with 9 nucleotides matching TRBD1. The trim removed 5 bases at V and 7 bases at J, leaving 11 bases unmatched. Looked up from germline, CDR1 is PRHDT and CDR2 is FYEKMQ (reference sequence). CDR3 size: 16 residues. Supplemented by reference TRBV13 and TRBJ1-4, the full variable domain reads AAGVIQSPRHLIKEKRETATLKCYPIPRHDTVYWYQQGPGQDPQFLISFYEKMQSDKGSIPDRFSAQQFSDYHSELNMSSLELGDSALYFCASSLYGGTGSEKLFFGSGTQLSVL.

The J gene is TRBJ2-5, the V gene TRBV18; 9 bases match TRBD1. The germline gives CDR1 KGHSH, CDR2 LQKENI. V trimming: 2 bases; J trimming: 5 bases; junction bases outside the gene matches: 3. The CDR3 has 14 amino acids. The CDR3 spells CASSPNRGRETQYF. The CDR3 DNA reads TGTGCCAGCTCACCAAACAGGGGGCGGGAGACCCAGTACTTC.

CDR3 sequence: CASSTRDRADFYYQPQHF. CDR3 DNA: TGTGCCAGCAGCACCCGGGACAGGGCCGACTTTTACTATCAGCCCCAGCATTTT. The genes are TRBV7-2 and TRBJ1-5, with 9 bases identical to TRBD1. The CDR3 is 18 residues long. CDR1 and CDR2 from the germline V gene are SGHTA and FQGNSA. V lost 5 bases, J lost 5 bases, and 16 bases stayed unmatched.

The DNA of the CDR3 is TGTGCCAGCAGTGCCTCGGGACAGTTCATTTCCTACGAGCAGTACTTC. It is translated as CASSASGQFISYEQYF. The chain is built from TRBV25-1 and TRBJ2-7; 7 positions match TRBD1. The CDR3 loop spans 16 amino acids. V gave up 4 bases and J gave up 1 base; unmatched junction bases: 10. CDR1 and CDR2 from the germline V gene are MGHDK and SYGVNS.

V and J are TRBV28 and TRBJ2-1; D gene unclear. From germline, CDR1 is MDHEN and CDR2 SYDVKM. This CDR3 contains 13 residues. V lost 1 base, J lost 5 bases, and 6 bases lay in between. DNA of the CDR3: TGTGCCAGCAGTTTATATTCTAACAATGAGCAGTTCTTC. This translates into CASSLYSNNEQFF.

The CDR3 region has the DNA TGTGCCAGCAGCTCCCGTCTCTCTCCGCAGTATTTT. Protein sequence: CASSSRLSPQYF. The V and J genes are TRBV7-9 and TRBJ2-3; D is uncertain. Between the trimmed V and J ends, which lost 4 bases and 10 bases, there was a span of 12 bases. The CDR3 is 12 amino acids. The germline V gene has CDR1 SEHNR and CDR2 FQNEAQ (reference sequence).

Turning to this clone: An end of the junction does not agree with germline; a read error may underlie this. In the same sample, other DNA sequences code for this CDR3. The V call is TRBV29-1, the J call TRBJ1-1; D gene unclear. The CDR3 is 14 amino acids. Germline CDR1 SQVTM, CDR2 ANQGSEA. The CDR3 loop reads CSVEGSGMNTEAFF. In nucleotides, the CDR3 is TGCAGCGTTGAAGGCAGCGGTATGAACACCGAAGCTTTCTTT.

The chain's CDR3 is CASSDRAGGMINEQFF. The DNA of the CDR3 is TGTGCCAGCAGTGACAGGGCAGGGGGCATGATCAATGAGCAGTTCTTC. The rearrangement links TRBV6-4 to TRBJ2-1; 8 bases fit TRBD1. V trimming: 2 bases; J trimming: 6 bases; junction bases outside the gene matches: 9. Germline V gives CDR1 MRHNA, CDR2 SNTAGT. There are 16 residues in the CDR3.

The V and J genes are TRBV7-3 and TRBJ2-3; 8 nucleotides line up with TRBD1. Per the germline V gene, CDR1 is SGHTA and CDR2 is FQGTGA. Trimming cost V 4 bases and J 9 bases; bases outside gene matches: 6. The CDR3 loop spans 13 amino acids. The CDR3 is CASSSPGQGTQYF. CDR3 DNA sequence: TGTGCCAGCAGCTCTCCCGGACAGGGAACGCAGTATTTT. The full variable domain, completed using reference TRBV7-3 and TRBJ2-3, is GAGVSQTPSNKVTEKGKYVELRCDPISGHTALYWYRQSLGQGPEFLIYFQGTGAADDSGLPNDRFFAVRPEGSVSTLKIQRTERGDSAVYLCASSSPGQGTQYFGPGTRLTVL.

This clone was seen more than once but under ten times. This chain uses TRBV9 with TRBJ2-5; 9 bases match TRBD2. The CDR3 has 16 residues. Germline V lookup: CDR1 SGDLS, CDR2 YYNGEE. Trimming cost V 1 base and J 1 base; bases outside gene matches: 5. The chain's CDR3 is CASSVSTSGPQETQYF. The CDR3 DNA reads TGTGCCAGCAGCGTATCAACTAGCGGGCCCCAAGAGACCCAGTACTTC.

V and J are TRBV28 and TRBJ1-5; 7 bases match TRBD1. Germline values: CDR1 MDHEN, CDR2 SYDVKM. V was clipped by 3 bases and J by 4 bases; unmatched bases: 6. This CDR3 spans 15 amino acids. The CDR3 here is CASSFGTDENQPQHF. The CDR3 DNA sequence: TGTGCCAGCAGTTTCGGGACAGATGAGAATCAGCCCCAGCATTTT.

The V call is TRBV9, the J call TRBJ2-3; 15 bases fit TRBD2. The germline gives CDR1 SGDLS, CDR2 YYNGEE. V lost 4 bases to trimming and J lost 4 bases; unmatched junction nucleotides: 13. This CDR3 region has 19 residues. The CDR3 is CASSSGPGLAGGRADTQYF. In DNA form, the CDR3 reads TGTGCCAGCAGCTCAGGCCCCGGACTAGCGGGAGGGCGTGCAGATACGCAGTATTTT.

The genes are TRBV19 and TRBJ1-3, with unresolved D. Trimming took 3 bases from V and 3 from J, leaving 3 bases between them. CDR3 length: 12 amino acids. Per germline, CDR1 LNHDA and CDR2 SQIVND (reference sequence). The CDR3 DNA is TGTGCCAGTAGTATCGGTGGAAACACCATATATTTT. Protein sequence: CASSIGGNTIYF.

The V and J genes are TRBV7-8 and TRBJ1-2, with a weak D call TRBD1 (5 bases). CDR3 length equals 12 residues. The V gene's germline CDR1 is SGHVS and CDR2 FQNEAQ. The V and J ends lost 5 bases and 2 bases respectively, with 6 bases between them. CDR3 in DNA: TGTGCCAGCAGCGACAGAAACTATGGCTACACCTTC. This translates into CASSDRNYGYTF.

The chain employs TRBV10-3 and TRBJ1-4; TRBD1 matches at 7 bases. The V gene end was trimmed by 6 bases and the J gene end by 12 bases; junction bases not matched to a gene: 13. Germline V gives CDR1 ENHRY, CDR2 SYGVKD. The CDR3 length is 14 residues. As DNA, the CDR3 is TGTGCCATCAGCAATCAACCGACAGGGATACAACTGTTTTTT. This codes for CAISNQPTGIQLFF.

This clone came up a few times. The chain combines TRBV19 with TRBJ2-7; 12 nucleotides line up with TRBD2. This CDR3 spans 16 amino acids. The germline CDR1 and CDR2 sequences are LNHDA and SQIVND (reference sequence). After removal of 5 bases from V and 5 bases from J, the junction contained 10 bases not matched to a gene. Written as DNA, the CDR3 is TGTGCCAGTAGTCCCCGGGGACTAGCGGGTTCCGACGAGCAGTACTTC. Residues: CASSPRGLAGSDEQYF.

This clone was counted once. The V and J genes are TRBV10-2 and TRBJ1-4; the D is unclear. Between the trimmed V and J ends, which lost 2 bases and 5 bases, there was a span of 15 bases. This CDR3 is 16 amino acids long. Germline V gene sequence: CDR1 WSHSY, CDR2 SAAADI. CDR3 sequence reads: CASSEVRTRINEKLFF. CDR3 nucleotides: TGCGCCAGCAGTGAGGTCAGGACTCGGATAAATGAAAAACTGTTTTTT.